The clone carrying this T cell receptor beta chain has more than one count but fewer than ten. What it binds is unknown. Using constant-segment primers, 5'RACE produced TCR alpha and TCR beta cDNA libraries carrying sample barcodes and UMIs. TCRdb ran MiXCR on the 5' RACE reads and lists one entry per CDR3 protein. The sample includes approximately 250,000 distinct CDR3 sequences, around 17% of them seen just once. V was cut by 5 bases and J by 7 bases, with 21 bases left in between. CDR3 length: 16 residues. The record originates from a study of T-cell memory formation after mild COVID-19. At the level of the study: TCR clusters were mostly confined to one donor each. The study, taken as a whole, reports: CD4+ contracting clones lay mainly in CM and EM, CD8+ ones in EMRA. The finding that pre-infection memory included some responding clones suggested that cross-reactive memory joined.

This clonotype originated in a man younger than 35 who had mild COVID-19 (a few samples of this study predate the infection). Cell type and time point are not known. The sample was PBMCs or a T cell subset sorted from them (not recorded which). The chain employs TRBV12-3 or TRBV12-4 and TRBJ1-5; D is perhaps TRBD1 (5 bases). In nucleotides, the CDR3 is TGTGCCAGCAGTCCCCCCCTGCTGGGGGTCTACCAGCCCCAGCATTTT. Protein product: CASSPPLLGVYQPQHF.